These 17 T cell receptor beta chains originate from one sample sequenced in a study of OX40 agonist ivuxolimab in advanced cancers. Produced via immunoSEQ multiplex PCR; TCRdb's table is partial and in-frame only. The sample records around 95,000 clones, approximately 91% being singletons. The sequencing here drew on CD4+ or CD8+ T cells sorted from blood, taken in a trial of the OX40 agonist ivuxolimab. These receptors came from an adult with an advanced solid tumor such as melanoma, head and neck, liver or kidney cancer.

This rearrangement joins TRBV5-1 to TRBJ2-2; D gene ambiguous. V was trimmed by 4 bases and J by 4 bases, leaving 11 bases between them. The CDR3 is 14 amino acids. Germline V gene sequence: CDR1 SGHRS, CDR2 YFSETQ. The CDR3 region is CASSQWDRTGELFF. The CDR3 DNA reads as TGCGCCAGCAGCCAATGGGATCGCACCGGGGAGCTGTTTTTT.

Of note for this clone: The identical CDR3 is also encoded by other nucleotide sequences in the sample. V gene TRBV7-9 combines with J gene TRBJ2-2; D gene uncertain. Germline CDR1 and CDR2: SEHNR and FQNEAQ (reference sequence). V lost 3 bases, J lost 5 bases, and 4 bases lay in between. CDR3 length equals 12 residues. CDR3 protein: CASSFDTGELFF. CDR3 sequence (DNA): TGTGCCAGCAGCTTTGATACCGGGGAGCTGTTTTTT.

In its sample, this clone was seen once. The chain couples TRBV6-1 to TRBJ1-2; 8 bases fit TRBD1. CDR1 and CDR2 (germline): MNHNS, SASEGT. V trimming: 2 bases; J trimming: 4 bases; junction bases outside the gene matches: 3. The CDR3 has 14 amino acids. This chain's CDR3 is CASSETGGGYGYTF. CDR3 nucleotide sequence: TGTGCCAGCAGTGAAACAGGGGGAGGCTATGGCTACACCTTC.

The rearrangement uses TRBV9 and TRBJ2-7; D is unresolved. Trimming cost V 0 bases and J 0 bases, with 7 bases left between them. The CDR3 length is 14 residues. Germline lookup yields CDR1 SGDLS and CDR2 YYNGEE. CDR3 DNA: TGTGCCAGCAGCGTAGACCCTAGCTCCTACGAGCAGTACTTC. As protein: CASSVDPSSYEQYF.

The chain employs TRBV11-2 and TRBJ1-5; D call uncertain. CDR3 length equals 12 residues. Germline V gene lookup returns CDR1 SGHAT and CDR2 FQNNGV. The V and J ends lost 4 bases and 3 bases respectively, with 4 bases between them. CDR3 in DNA: TGTGCCAGCAGCTCTGACAATCAGCCCCAGCATTTT. Protein product: CASSSDNQPQHF.

The chain carries TRBV6-5 and TRBJ2-2; 11 bases line up with TRBD1. The CDR3 runs to 15 residues. With 9 bases clipped from V and 6 bases from J, the junction kept 9 bases outside the gene matches. The germline V gene has CDR1 MNHEY and CDR2 SVGAGI. The CDR3 spells CASRGQGAPSGELFF. CDR3 in DNA: TGTGCCAGTCGAGGACAGGGGGCTCCTTCCGGGGAGCTGTTTTTT.

The chain employs TRBV19 and TRBJ1-5, with D unclear. The CDR3 totals 15 residues. Trimming took off 11 bases at V and 0 bases at J, with 17 bases between the two ends. Germline V gives CDR1 LNHDA, CDR2 SQIVND (reference sequence). The DNA for the CDR3 is TGTGCCTCACTTCGGAATTTCCATAGCAATCAGCCCCAGCATTTT. Protein: CASLRNFHSNQPQHF. The whole variable domain, remainder taken from reference TRBV19 and TRBJ1-5, is DGGITQSPKYLFRKEGQNVTLSCEQNLNHDAMYWYRQDPGQGLRLIYYSQIVNDFQKGDIAEGYSVSREKKESFPLTVTSAQKNPTAFYLCASLRNFHSNQPQHFGDGTRLSIL.

V usage is TRBV7-9 and J usage is TRBJ2-3, with a possible D match to TRBD2 (5 bases). The CDR3 runs 13 residues. Trimming took off 11 bases at V and 1 base at J, with 13 bases between the two ends. From germline, CDR1 is SEHNR and CDR2 FQNEAQ (reference sequence). In nucleotides, the CDR3 is TGTGCCGGACGGGGAGCGGGCACAGATACGCAGTATTTT. It is translated as CAGRGAGTDTQYF.

The chain recombines TRBV19 with TRBJ1-1; no reliable D call. Germline assignment: CDR1 LNHDA and CDR2 SQIVND (reference sequence). This CDR3 comprises 14 residues. Trimming cost V 5 bases and J 0 bases, with 10 bases left between them. The CDR3 loop is CASSPGLLNTEAFF. Written as DNA, the CDR3 is TGTGCCAGTAGTCCCGGACTGCTGAACACTGAAGCTTTCTTT.

This chain uses TRBV5-1 with TRBJ2-3; the match to TRBD2 covers 8 bases. V shed 5 bases, J shed 5 bases, and the junction held 7 bases outside the gene matches. Looked up from germline, CDR1 is SGHRS and CDR2 is YFSETQ. The CDR3 extends over 14 amino acids. The CDR3 loop is CASRTGLVKDTQYF. In nucleotides, the CDR3 is TGCGCCAGCAGAACGGGACTAGTCAAAGATACGCAGTATTTT.

The chain employs TRBV28 and TRBJ2-2, with TRBD1 matching 11 bases. The CDR3 totals 15 residues. Losses at the gene ends were 7 bases for V and 4 bases for J; bases not matched to a gene: 5. Germline V lookup: CDR1 MDHEN, CDR2 SYDVKM. This chain's CDR3 is CASIMGQGVTGELFF. CDR3 nucleotide sequence: TGTGCCAGCATTATGGGACAGGGGGTCACCGGGGAGCTGTTTTTT.

This clone was detected only once. DNA for the CDR3: TGCGCCAGCAGCTTGGGACCCATGAACGAGCAGTACTTC. It is translated as CASSLGPMNEQYF. The genes are TRBV5-1 and TRBJ2-7; D gene ambiguous. The CDR3 spans 13 residues. V shed 0 bases and J shed 5 bases, with 9 bases lying between them. Germline lookup yields CDR1 SGHRS and CDR2 YFSETQ. The full variable domain, completed using reference TRBV5-1 and TRBJ2-7, is KAGVTQTPRYLIKTRGQQVTLSCSPISGHRSVSWYQQTPGQGLQFLFEYFSETQRNKGNFPGRFSGRQFSNSRSEMNVSTLELGDSALYLCASSLGPMNEQYFGPGTRLTVT.

This chain links TRBV5-1 with TRBJ1-1; TRBD1 agrees at 11 bases. The CDR3 length is 16 residues. Germline-derived CDR1 and CDR2 are SGHRS and YFSETQ. V trimming: 4 bases; J trimming: 0 bases; junction bases outside the gene matches: 5. The CDR3 DNA reads TGCGCCAGCAGCATCGGACAGGGGGCAATGAACACTGAAGCTTTCTTT. Protein product: CASSIGQGAMNTEAFF.

This chain uses TRBV7-9 with TRBJ2-5, with 11 bases matching TRBD2. This CDR3 contains 14 residues. V gave up 3 bases and J gave up 3 bases; unmatched junction bases: 0. From germline, CDR1 is SEHNR and CDR2 FQNEAQ (reference sequence). This CDR3 is CASSLTSGEETQYF. Here the CDR3 DNA reads TGTGCCAGCAGCTTGACTAGCGGGGAAGAGACCCAGTACTTC.

The chain has TRBV18 and TRBJ2-7; tentatively, D is TRBD1 or TRBD2 (5 bases each). The ends were cut back, 5 bases at V and 3 bases at J, with 8 bases in the middle. The germline V gene has CDR1 KGHSH and CDR2 LQKENI. The CDR3 has 12 residues. CDR3: CASSRDGYEQYF. Here the CDR3 DNA reads TGTGCCAGCTCAAGGGACGGCTACGAGCAGTACTTC.

A few counts support this clone. This rearrangement joins TRBV7-9 to TRBJ2-3; 9 nucleotides align to TRBD2. Per germline, CDR1 SEHNR and CDR2 FQNEAQ (reference sequence). There are 14 residues in the CDR3. After removal of 4 bases from V and 3 bases from J, the junction contained 2 bases not matched to a gene. The CDR3 bases are TGTGCCAGCAGCTCGGGACTAGCTACAGATACGCAGTATTTT. Amino acids: CASSSGLATDTQYF.

The chain is built from TRBV2 and TRBJ2-3, with a weak D call TRBD1 (6 bases). V lost 6 bases and J 2 bases, leaving 15 bases between the germline ends. The CDR3 is 15 residues long. Germline lookup yields CDR1 SNHLY and CDR2 FYNNEI. The CDR3 is CASRASGDPTDTQYF. The DNA of the CDR3 is TGTGCCAGCAGGGCCTCAGGGGACCCCACAGATACGCAGTATTTT.